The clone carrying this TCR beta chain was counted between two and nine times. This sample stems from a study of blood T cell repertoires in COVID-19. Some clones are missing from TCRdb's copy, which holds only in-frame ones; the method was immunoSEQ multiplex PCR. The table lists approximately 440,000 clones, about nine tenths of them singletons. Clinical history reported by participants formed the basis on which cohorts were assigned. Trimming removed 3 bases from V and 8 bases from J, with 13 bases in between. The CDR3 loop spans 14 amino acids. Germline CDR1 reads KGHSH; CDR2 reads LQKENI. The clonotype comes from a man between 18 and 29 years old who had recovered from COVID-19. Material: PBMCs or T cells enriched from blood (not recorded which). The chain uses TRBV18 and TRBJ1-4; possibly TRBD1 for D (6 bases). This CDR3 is CASSPGQGDEKLFF. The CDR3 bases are TGTGCCAGCTCACCGGGACAAGGGGACGAAAAACTGTTTTTT.